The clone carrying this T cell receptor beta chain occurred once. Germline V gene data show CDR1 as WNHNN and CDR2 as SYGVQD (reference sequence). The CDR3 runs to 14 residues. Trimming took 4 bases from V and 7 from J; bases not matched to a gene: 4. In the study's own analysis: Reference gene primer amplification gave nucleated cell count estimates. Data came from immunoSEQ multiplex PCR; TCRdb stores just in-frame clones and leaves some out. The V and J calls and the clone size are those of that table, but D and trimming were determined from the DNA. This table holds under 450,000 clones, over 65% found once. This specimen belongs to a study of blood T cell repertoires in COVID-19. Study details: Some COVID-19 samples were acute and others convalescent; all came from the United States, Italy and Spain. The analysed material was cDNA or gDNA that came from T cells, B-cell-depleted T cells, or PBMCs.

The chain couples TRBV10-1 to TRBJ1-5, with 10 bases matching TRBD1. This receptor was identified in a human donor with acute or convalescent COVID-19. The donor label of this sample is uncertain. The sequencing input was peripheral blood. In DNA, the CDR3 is TGCGCCAGCAGTGTCGGGACAGGGGACCAGCCCCAGCATTTT. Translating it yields CASSVGTGDQPQHF.